Each of the 17 T cell receptor beta chains below was sequenced from the same sample in a study of somatic mutations in cytotoxic T cells in rheumatoid arthritis. The data were produced by immunoSEQ multiplex PCR, yet TCRdb's version contains in-frame clones alone and is incomplete. This sample has 15,000 to 20,000 clones, with about 80% found just once. Sample: CD8+ T cells sorted from blood. Every receptor here comes from a man between 18 and 35 years old with rheumatoid arthritis.

The chain carries TRBV10-1 and TRBJ2-5, with 8 bases that match TRBD2. The CDR3 has 16 amino acids. Germline V lookup: CDR1 WNHNN, CDR2 SYGVQD (reference sequence). V lost 0 bases, J lost 6 bases, and 9 bases stayed unmatched. CDR3 region: CASSESEGLGVQTQYF. The CDR3 DNA sequence: TGCGCCAGCAGTGAGTCGGAGGGACTAGGTGTGCAGACCCAGTACTTC.

The CDR3: CASSLDNRVPRYGYTF. DNA for the CDR3: TGCGCCAGCAGCCTAGATAACAGGGTACCTCGGTATGGCTACACCTTC. The gene calls are TRBV4-1 and TRBJ1-2; perhaps TRBD1 as D (6 bases). V shed 4 bases and J shed 5 bases, with 20 bases lying between them. The CDR3 spans 16 residues. Germline V gene sequence: CDR1 MGHRA, CDR2 YSYEKL.

The chain is built from TRBV5-6 and TRBJ2-7; no definite D call. CDR1 and CDR2 from the germline V gene are SGHDT and YYEEEE. The ends were cut back, 0 bases at V and 7 bases at J, with 5 bases in the middle. The CDR3 length is 11 residues. The CDR3 DNA sequence: TGTGCCAGCAGCTTGGGACGGGAGCAGTACTTC. Residues: CASSLGREQYF.

This clone was detected a few times. This CDR3 is CASSPEIRGAEQYF. CDR3 bases: TGTGCCAGCTCTCCCGAAATCAGGGGGGCCGAGCAGTACTTC. V and J are TRBV28 and TRBJ2-7; a weak D match, TRBD1 (7 bases). Germline V gene sequence: CDR1 MDHEN, CDR2 SYDVKM. Trimming took off 8 bases at V and 6 bases at J, with 20 bases between the two ends. This CDR3 region has 14 residues.

This clone was detected only once. The rearrangement joins TRBV7-9 to TRBJ1-5; TRBD1 aligns across 8 bases. V dropped 5 bases and J dropped 3; count of bases not matched to a gene: 9. Germline CDR1 reads SEHNR; CDR2 reads FQNEAQ (reference sequence). CDR3 length equals 16 residues. For the CDR3, the DNA is TGTGCCAGCAGCACCGGACAGGGAGGGCCCAATCAGCCCCAGCATTTT. Translation gives CASSTGQGGPNQPQHF.

The V gene is TRBV19, the J gene TRBJ1-1; D is ambiguous. The CDR3 runs 15 residues. Germline values: CDR1 LNHDA, CDR2 SQIVND (reference sequence). V was cut by 6 bases and J by 4 bases, with 18 bases left in between. The CDR3 coding sequence is TGTGCCAGTAGCCCAGCATGGGGTCGGGGCACTGAAGCTTTCTTT. Its translation: CASSPAWGRGTEAFF.

The rearrangement joins TRBV19 to TRBJ2-6; tentatively, D is TRBD1 (6 bases). Trimming pared 5 bases from V and 1 base from J, leaving 12 bases between. This CDR3 region has 16 residues. CDR1 and CDR2 (germline): LNHDA, SQIVND (reference sequence). Here the CDR3 DNA reads TGTGCCAGTAGTTTTCAGGGGCGGTCTGGGGCCAACGTCCTGACTTTC. Translating it yields CASSFQGRSGANVLTF.

This clone was counted once. This chain uses TRBV11-2 with TRBJ2-7, with 10 bases that match TRBD1. Germline values: CDR1 SGHAT, CDR2 FQNNGV. The CDR3 has 17 amino acids. The junction had 7 bases not matched to a gene; V was cut back by 1 base and J by 1 base. CDR3 coding DNA: TGTGCCAGCAGCTTAGGGACAGGGGGTGTTTCGTCCTACGAGCAGTACTTC. Residues: CASSLGTGGVSSYEQYF. The full variable domain, completed using reference TRBV11-2 and TRBJ2-7, is EAGVAQSPRYKIIEKRQSVAFWCNPISGHATLYWYQQILGQGPKLLIQFQNNGVVDDSQLPKDRFSAERLKGVDSTLKIQPAKLEDSAVYLCASSLGTGGVSSYEQYFGPGTRLTVT.

CDR3 bases: TGTGCCATCACCGGGACAGGGGTAGAAGAGACCCAGTACTTC. Its translation: CAITGTGVEETQYF. The rearrangement uses TRBV10-3 and TRBJ2-5; 10 bases match TRBD1. Per the germline V gene, CDR1 is ENHRY and CDR2 is SYGVKD. V lost 7 bases, J lost 3 bases, and 5 bases stayed unmatched. The CDR3 covers 14 residues.

The chain combines TRBV5-6 with TRBJ1-4, with TRBD1 as a possible D gene (5 bases). Between the trimmed V and J ends, which lost 2 bases and 7 bases, there was a span of 15 bases. Germline V gene data show CDR1 as SGHDT and CDR2 as YYEEEE. There are 15 residues in the CDR3. The CDR3 DNA sequence: TGTGCCAGCAGCTTTAAGGTTGTCAGGGCTGAAAAACTGTTTTTT. It yields the protein CASSFKVVRAEKLFF.

The chain uses TRBV7-9 and TRBJ1-1; 7 bases match TRBD1. V lost 5 bases, J lost 5 bases, and 5 bases stayed unmatched. Germline CDR1 is SEHNR and CDR2 is FQNEAQ (reference sequence). The CDR3 covers 13 residues. CDR3: CASSNRGWTEAFF. As DNA, the CDR3 is TGTGCCAGCAGCAACAGGGGATGGACTGAAGCTTTCTTT. Supplemented by reference TRBV7-9 and TRBJ1-1, the full variable domain reads DTGVSQNPRHKITKRGQNVTFRCDPISEHNRLYWYRQTLGQGPEFLTYFQNEAQLEKSRLLSDRFSAERPKGSFSTLEIQRTEQGDSAMYLCASSNRGWTEAFFGQGTRLTVV.

The V and J genes are TRBV7-9 and TRBJ1-2; 7 nucleotides align to TRBD1. The CDR3 is 14 residues long. Per the germline V gene, CDR1 is SEHNR and CDR2 is FQNEAQ (reference sequence). J was trimmed by 4 bases and V by 5 bases; bases with no gene match: 7. CDR3 DNA: TGTGCCAGCAGCACGATCCGGGACAGCTATGGCTACACCTTC. It encodes CASSTIRDSYGYTF.

The V and J genes are TRBV4-3 and TRBJ1-1; no clear D. CDR1 LGHNA and CDR2 YSLEER come from the germline V gene. The CDR3 is 16 amino acids. Trimming pared 1 base from V and 1 base from J, leaving 13 bases between. The CDR3 here is CASSQGGLRGNTEAFF. The CDR3 DNA follows: TGCGCCAGCAGCCAAGGCGGGCTAAGAGGGAACACTGAAGCTTTCTTT.

This rearrangement joins TRBV14 to TRBJ1-2; 7 nucleotides line up with TRBD1. V lost 0 bases and J lost 5; bases outside the gene matches: 6. The germline V gene encodes CDR1 SGHDN and CDR2 FVKESK. The CDR3 is 15 amino acids. The CDR3 region is CASSQEGTVRYGYTF. CDR3 nucleotide sequence: TGTGCCAGCAGCCAAGAGGGGACAGTGAGGTATGGCTACACCTTC. Supplemented by reference TRBV14 and TRBJ1-2, the full variable domain reads EAGVTQFPSHSVIEKGQTVTLRCDPISGHDNLYWYRRVMGKEIKFLLHFVKESKQDESGMPNNRFLAERTGGTYSTLKVQPAELEDSGVYFCASSQEGTVRYGYTFGSGTRLTVV.

The chain recombines TRBV18 with TRBJ1-6; the match to TRBD1 covers 7 bases. V lost 6 bases and J lost 9; bases outside the gene matches: 14. Per germline, CDR1 KGHSH and CDR2 LQKENI. CDR3 size: 16 residues. The DNA of the CDR3 is TGTGCCAGCTCCCAGGGGGGGGAAAGACTGGCTTCACCCCTCCACTTT. This translates into CASSQGGERLASPLHF.

V and J are TRBV9 and TRBJ1-1; D not certain. V was clipped by 4 bases and J by 0 bases, with 16 bases between them. Germline-derived CDR1 and CDR2 are SGDLS and YYNGEE. CDR3 length: 16 residues. CDR3 in DNA: TGTGCCAGCAGCCCCCGGACCGGGAGGGTGAACACTGAAGCTTTCTTT. It is translated as CASSPRTGRVNTEAFF.

The chain uses TRBV2 and TRBJ1-5; 7 positions agree with TRBD1. Germline CDR1 and CDR2: SNHLY and FYNNEI. The CDR3 covers 14 residues. The ends lost 5 bases at V and 2 bases at J; junction bases unmatched: 3. The CDR3 DNA is TGTGCCAGCAGTAGGGGGCTAGGCAATCAGCCCCAGCATTTT. The encoded protein is CASSRGLGNQPQHF.